This TCR beta chain is drawn from a study of shared clonotypes between healthy human individuals. Broader study findings: Several donors held about 5% of naive CD4 clonotypes in common. The sole specimen, blood, was sampled, and tissue repertoires likely differ.

Several immunoSEQ plates held equal portions of the genomic DNA taken from each subset. Original data processing: Junction-only immunoSEQ sequences carried no quality scores, so filtering differed. Clones were read by immunoSEQ multiplex PCR, and TCRdb kept only the in-frame ones, dropping some. V, J and clone size are taken as reported in that table, and D and trimming were inferred from the DNA itself. The sample lists 2 million to 2.5 million clones, less than 95% occurring once. In germline, CDR1 is KGHSH, CDR2 LQKENI. Trimming left V 4 bases short and J 7 bases short, with 8 bases between. The CDR3 is 13 amino acids. Naive CD8 cells comprised CD45RO-negative, CCR7-positively selected cells, excluding terminally differentiated effector memory CD45RA+ cells. Concerning this clone itself: The antigen is not known.

The sample comprised naive CD8+ T cells sorted from blood. This clonotype originated in a man aged 18 to 29 in good health. The rearrangement uses TRBV18 and TRBJ1-6, with unresolved D. Here the CDR3 reads CASSLDPNSPLHF. DNA for the CDR3: TGTGCCAGCTCACTAGACCCGAATTCACCCCTCCACTTT.